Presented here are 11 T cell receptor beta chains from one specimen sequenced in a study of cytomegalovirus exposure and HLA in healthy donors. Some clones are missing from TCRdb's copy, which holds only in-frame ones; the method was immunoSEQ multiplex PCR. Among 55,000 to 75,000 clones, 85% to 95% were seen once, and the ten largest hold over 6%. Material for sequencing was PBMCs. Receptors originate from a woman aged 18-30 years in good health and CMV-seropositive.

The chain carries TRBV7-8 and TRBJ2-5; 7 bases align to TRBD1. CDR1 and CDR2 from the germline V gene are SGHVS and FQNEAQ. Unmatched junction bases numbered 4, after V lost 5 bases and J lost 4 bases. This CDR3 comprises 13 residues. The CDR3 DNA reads TGTGCCAGCAGCCTTCACAGGGGAGAGACCCAGTACTTC. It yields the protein CASSLHRGETQYF.

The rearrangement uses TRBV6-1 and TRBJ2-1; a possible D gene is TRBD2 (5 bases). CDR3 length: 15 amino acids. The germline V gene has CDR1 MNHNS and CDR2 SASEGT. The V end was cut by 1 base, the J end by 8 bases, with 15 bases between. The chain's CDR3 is CASSEDPLVRDEQFF. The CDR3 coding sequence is TGTGCCAGCAGTGAAGACCCACTAGTTCGAGATGAGCAGTTCTTC.

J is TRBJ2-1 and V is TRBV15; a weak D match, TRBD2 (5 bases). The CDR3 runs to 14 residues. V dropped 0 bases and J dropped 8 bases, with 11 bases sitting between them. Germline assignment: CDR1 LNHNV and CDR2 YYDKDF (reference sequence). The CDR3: CATSRELARYEQFF. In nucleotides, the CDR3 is TGTGCCACCAGCAGAGAGCTAGCTCGATATGAGCAGTTCTTC.

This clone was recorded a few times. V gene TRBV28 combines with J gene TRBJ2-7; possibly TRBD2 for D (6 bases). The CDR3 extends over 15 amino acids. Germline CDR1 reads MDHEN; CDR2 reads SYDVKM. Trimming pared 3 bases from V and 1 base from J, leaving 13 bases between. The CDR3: CASSFWAGTSYEQYF. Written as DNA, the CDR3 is TGTGCCAGCAGTTTCTGGGCAGGGACTTCCTACGAGCAGTACTTC.

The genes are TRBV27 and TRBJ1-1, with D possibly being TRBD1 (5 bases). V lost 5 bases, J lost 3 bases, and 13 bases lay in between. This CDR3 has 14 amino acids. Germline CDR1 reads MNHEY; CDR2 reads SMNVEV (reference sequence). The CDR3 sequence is CASSQGKLDTEAFF. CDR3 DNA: TGTGCCAGCAGTCAGGGTAAGTTGGACACTGAAGCTTTCTTT.

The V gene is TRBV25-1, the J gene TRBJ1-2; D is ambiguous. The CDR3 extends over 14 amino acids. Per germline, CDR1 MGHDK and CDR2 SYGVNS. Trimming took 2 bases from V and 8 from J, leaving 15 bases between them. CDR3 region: CASSEGPGAWGYTF. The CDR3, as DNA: TGTGCCAGCAGTGAAGGCCCGGGAGCCTGGGGCTACACCTTC.

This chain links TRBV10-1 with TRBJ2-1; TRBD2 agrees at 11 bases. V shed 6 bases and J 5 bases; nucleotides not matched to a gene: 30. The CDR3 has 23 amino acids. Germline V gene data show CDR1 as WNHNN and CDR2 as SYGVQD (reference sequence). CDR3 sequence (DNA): TGCGCCAGCAGCACTACCGGGACGGGGAGACTAGCGGGACAACTCAACCCCCACAATGAGCAGTTCTTC. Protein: CASSTTGTGRLAGQLNPHNEQFF.

CDR3 loop: CASSDLAGGGVNGEQFF. CDR3 sequence (DNA): TGTGCCAGCAGTGATTTGGCGGGGGGTGGGGTTAATGGGGAGCAGTTCTTC. The chain couples TRBV6-4 to TRBJ2-1, with 8 bases lining up with TRBD2. V lost 3 bases to trimming and J lost 10 bases; unmatched junction nucleotides: 17. Germline values: CDR1 MRHNA, CDR2 SNTAGT. The CDR3 spans 17 residues.

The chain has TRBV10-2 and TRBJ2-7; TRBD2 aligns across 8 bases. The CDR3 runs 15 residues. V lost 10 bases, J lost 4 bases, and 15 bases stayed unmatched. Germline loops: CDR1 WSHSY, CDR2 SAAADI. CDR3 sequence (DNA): TGCGCCATAAGCCGGGGGGGGGCCTCAAATTACGAGCAGTACTTC. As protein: CAISRGGASNYEQYF.

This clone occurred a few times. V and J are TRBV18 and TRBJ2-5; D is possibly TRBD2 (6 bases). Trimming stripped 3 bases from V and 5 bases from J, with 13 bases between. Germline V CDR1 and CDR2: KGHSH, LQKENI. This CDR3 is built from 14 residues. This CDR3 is CASSPQTSGETQYF. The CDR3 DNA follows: TGTGCCAGCTCACCGCAGACTAGTGGTGAGACCCAGTACTTC.

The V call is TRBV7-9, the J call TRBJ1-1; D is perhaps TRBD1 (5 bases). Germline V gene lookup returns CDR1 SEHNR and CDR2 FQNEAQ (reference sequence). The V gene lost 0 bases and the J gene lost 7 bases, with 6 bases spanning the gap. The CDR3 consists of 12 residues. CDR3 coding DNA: TGTGCCAGCAGCTTAGCGGGGGGTGAAGCTTTCTTT. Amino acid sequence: CASSLAGGEAFF.